The 26 T cell receptor beta chains below all came from one sample that was sequenced in a study of cytomegalovirus exposure and HLA in healthy donors. The PCR employed 60 Vbeta primers together with 13 Jbeta primers. The table came from immunoSEQ multiplex PCR; TCRdb's copy has only in-frame clones and leaves some out. The sample lists about 140,000 clones; under 80% were seen once. Sequencing input: PBMCs. All receptors come from a woman aged 45-59 years in good health and CMV-seropositive.

This chain links TRBV9 with TRBJ1-4; 9 bases fit TRBD1. Germline V gene sequence: CDR1 SGDLS, CDR2 YYNGEE. Trimming took 4 bases from V and 7 from J; bases not matched to a gene: 8. The CDR3 is 15 residues long. The CDR3 DNA follows: TGTGCCAGCAGCTCCCCACAGGGGGCTTTTGAAAAACTGTTTTTT. It is translated as CASSSPQGAFEKLFF.

The DNA of the CDR3 is TGTGCCAGAAGCCAGACAGGAACGACTGAAGCTTTCTTT. Protein product: CARSQTGTTEAFF. This chain connects TRBV7-5 to TRBJ1-1; the table's D gene call, TRBD1, was not cross checked with the DNA. TRBV7-5 is deemed a pseudogene. The CDR3 contains 13 residues.

In this sample, this clone turned up a few times. The J gene is TRBJ2-7, the V gene TRBV6-5; perhaps TRBD1 as D (6 bases). V was clipped by 6 bases and J by 5 bases, with 11 bases between them. Germline V gene lookup returns CDR1 MNHEY and CDR2 SVGAGI. The CDR3 runs 12 residues. The CDR3: CASRTGTHEQYF. The CDR3 DNA reads as TGTGCCAGCAGAACAGGGACCCACGAGCAGTACTTC.

The V gene is TRBV5-1, the J gene TRBJ2-5; TRBD2 matches at 7 bases. Trimming cost V 3 bases and J 5 bases; bases outside gene matches: 7. CDR3 length: 14 amino acids. CDR1 and CDR2 from the germline V gene are SGHRS and YFSETQ. CDR3 residues: CASSWSGEGETQYF. CDR3 in DNA: TGCGCCAGCAGCTGGAGCGGGGAGGGGGAGACCCAGTACTTC.

This chain joins TRBV10-3 and TRBJ2-3; TRBD2 matches 10 bases. Germline lookup yields CDR1 ENHRY and CDR2 SYGVKD. The CDR3 runs 15 residues. Trimming cost V 0 bases and J 7 bases; bases outside gene matches: 4. The CDR3 region is CAISESSGGANTQYF. For the CDR3, the DNA is TGTGCCATCAGTGAGTCGAGCGGGGGGGCAAATACGCAGTATTTT.

This chain links TRBV2 with TRBJ1-5, with unresolved D. The CDR3 is made up of 14 amino acids. The ends were cut back, 3 bases at V and 2 bases at J, with 8 bases in the middle. Germline V gene lookup returns CDR1 SNHLY and CDR2 FYNNEI. The DNA for the CDR3 is TGTGCCAGCAGTGACAGTGAACGCAATCAGCCCCAGCATTTT. Translating gives CASSDSERNQPQHF.

V usage is TRBV7-6 and J usage is TRBJ1-1; 9 positions agree with TRBD1. The CDR3 runs 14 residues. Germline values: CDR1 SGHVS, CDR2 FNYEAQ. V lost 6 bases and J lost 3; bases outside the gene matches: 5. The CDR3 spells CASRVQGAHTEAFF. In nucleotides, the CDR3 is TGTGCCAGCAGGGTACAGGGGGCTCACACTGAAGCTTTCTTT.

In this sample, this clone turned up a few times. The chain has TRBV4-3 and TRBJ1-3, with D maybe TRBD1 (5 bases). V was trimmed by 4 bases and J by 0 bases, leaving 19 bases between them. The CDR3 sequence is 18 residues long. Germline V gives CDR1 LGHNA, CDR2 YSLEER. CDR3 amino acids: CASSPQLAGRTSGNTIYF. The CDR3 region has the DNA TGCGCCAGCAGCCCCCAACTCGCGGGACGTACCTCTGGAAACACCATATATTTT.

This clone was detected only a few times. The CDR3 loop is CASSLYAGGGGYGYTF. As DNA, the CDR3 is TGTGCCAGCAGTTTATATGCAGGGGGCGGAGGCTATGGCTACACCTTC. The chain has TRBV27 and TRBJ1-2; the match to TRBD1 covers 8 bases. The germline V gene encodes CDR1 MNHEY and CDR2 SMNVEV (reference sequence). The CDR3 is made up of 16 amino acids. Losses at the gene ends were 1 base for V and 4 bases for J; bases not matched to a gene: 8.

This clone has only one observation. This rearrangement joins TRBV27 to TRBJ1-4, with D possibly being TRBD1 (6 bases). This CDR3 has 14 amino acids. The germline gives CDR1 MNHEY, CDR2 SMNVEV (reference sequence). The V gene lost 5 bases and the J gene lost 7 bases, with 14 bases spanning the gap. CDR3: CASSPTTGTEKLFF. The CDR3 coding sequence is TGTGCCAGCAGTCCCACGACAGGAACTGAAAAACTGTTTTTT. Using reference TRBV27 and TRBJ1-4 for the parts outside the CDR3, the full variable domain is EAQVTQNPRYLITVTGKKLTVTCSQNMNHEYMSWYRQDPGLGLRQIYYSMNVEVTDKGDVPEGYKVSRKEKRNFPLILESPSPNQTSLYFCASSPTTGTEKLFFGSGTQLSVL.

This clone was observed at least ten times. The chain joins TRBV30 to TRBJ1-1, with TRBD1 matching 9 bases. Germline V CDR1 and CDR2: GTSNPN, SVGIG (reference sequence). V was pared by 1 base and J by 5 bases, with 8 bases of the junction left unmatched. The CDR3 runs to 15 residues. The CDR3: CAWSAPGQGMTEAFF. The DNA for the CDR3 is TGTGCCTGGAGTGCCCCGGGACAGGGTATGACTGAAGCTTTCTTT.

The chain has TRBV5-1 and TRBJ1-1, with D maybe TRBD1 (5 bases). Trimming took 0 bases from V and 0 from J, leaving 12 bases between them. The V gene's germline CDR1 is SGHRS and CDR2 YFSETQ. The CDR3 consists of 16 residues. DNA for the CDR3: TGCGCCAGCAGCTTGGTATCAGGGATCATGAACACTGAAGCTTTCTTT. Its translation is CASSLVSGIMNTEAFF.

The chain uses TRBV9 and TRBJ1-5, with D perhaps TRBD1 (5 bases). This CDR3 comprises 14 residues. Germline V gene lookup returns CDR1 SGDLS and CDR2 YYNGEE. V shed 7 bases and J shed 5 bases, with 16 bases lying between them. The chain's CDR3 is CASALGAGDQPQHF. CDR3 coding DNA: TGTGCCAGCGCCCTAGGGGCGGGGGATCAGCCCCAGCATTTT.

J is TRBJ1-2 and V is TRBV30; D is possibly TRBD1 (5 bases). Germline V gene lookup returns CDR1 GTSNPN and CDR2 SVGIG (reference sequence). CDR3 length: 13 residues. V lost 3 bases and J lost 1, with 9 bases in between. The DNA of the CDR3 is TGTGCCTGGAGGGAGGGGAGTAACTATGGCTACACCTTC. Protein sequence: CAWREGSNYGYTF. Full variable domain (missing parts from reference TRBV30 and TRBJ1-2): SQTIHQWPATLVQPVGSPLSLECTVEGTSNPNLYWYRQAAGRGLQLLFYSVGIGQISSEVPQNLSASRPQDRQFILSSKKLLLSDSGFYLCAWREGSNYGYTFGSGTRLTVV.

This clone occurred a few times. The rearrangement links TRBV6-5 to TRBJ2-1; 8 nucleotides agree with TRBD2. Germline CDR1 is MNHEY and CDR2 is SVGAGI. Unmatched junction bases numbered 4, after V lost 4 bases and J lost 2 bases. CDR3 length: 15 amino acids. In nucleotides, the CDR3 is TGTGCCAGCAGTTCCGCGGGGGGAACCTACAATGAGCAGTTCTTC. Its protein is CASSSAGGTYNEQFF.

The chain employs TRBV28 and TRBJ1-2; TRBD1 matches at 8 bases. Trimming took 7 bases from V and 8 from J; bases not matched to a gene: 18. The germline V gene has CDR1 MDHEN and CDR2 SYDVKM. The CDR3 is 16 residues long. CDR3 in amino acids: CASTDRSGTRQGGYTF. CDR3 DNA: TGTGCCAGCACGGACAGGTCCGGCACCAGACAGGGGGGCTACACCTTC.

This chain connects TRBV19 to TRBJ2-5; 8 positions agree with TRBD2. V shed 6 bases, J shed 5 bases, and the junction held 11 bases outside the gene matches. Germline-derived CDR1 and CDR2 are LNHDA and SQIVND (reference sequence). This CDR3 comprises 15 residues. The CDR3 DNA is TGTGCCAGTAGAAGAGTAGCGGGGATAGGGGAGACCCAGTACTTC. The encoded protein is CASRRVAGIGETQYF.

This clone has only a few counts. The V call is TRBV10-3, the J call TRBJ1-2, with a tentative D call TRBD1 (5 bases). Germline CDR1 reads ENHRY; CDR2 reads SYGVKD. V lost 6 bases and J 3 bases, leaving 23 bases between the germline ends. The CDR3 loop spans 17 amino acids. The DNA for the CDR3 is TGTGCCATCAGCGATACCATACAGGTATTTGGGTACTATGGCTACACCTTC. It codes for CAISDTIQVFGYYGYTF.

V is TRBV6-6 and J is TRBJ2-3, with D possibly matching TRBD1 (5 bases). Germline CDR1 is MNHNY and CDR2 is SVGAGI (reference sequence). The germline V and J ends were trimmed by 6 bases and 9 bases, with 13 bases remaining between them. The CDR3 runs 12 residues. CDR3 protein: CASSRTRDTQYF. CDR3 nucleotides: TGTGCCAGCAGCCGGACACGAGACACGCAGTATTTT.

The chain is built from TRBV19 and TRBJ2-2; 10 bases align to TRBD1. Germline V gives CDR1 LNHDA, CDR2 SQIVND (reference sequence). Trimming at V came to 5 bases and at J to 2 bases, leaving 2 bases not matched to a gene. CDR3 length: 15 residues. Written as DNA, the CDR3 is TGTGCCAGTAGTTGGACAGGGGGAAACACCGGGGAGCTGTTTTTT. This encodes CASSWTGGNTGELFF.

The chain employs TRBV30 and TRBJ2-2; 12 nucleotides match TRBD1. The CDR3 sequence is 16 residues long. Germline CDR1 and CDR2: GTSNPN and SVGIG (reference sequence). Trimming took 4 bases from V and 2 from J; bases not matched to a gene: 5. CDR3 protein: CAWISGQGANTGELFF. DNA for the CDR3: TGTGCCTGGATATCGGGACAGGGGGCCAACACCGGGGAGCTGTTTTTT.

The genes are TRBV7-9 and TRBJ2-5; 9 nucleotides agree with TRBD1. This CDR3 contains 15 residues. With V trimmed by 7 bases and J by 5 bases, 11 bases remained unmatched. Germline values: CDR1 SEHNR, CDR2 FQNEAQ (reference sequence). CDR3 in amino acids: CASTMDRGIEETQYF. CDR3 nucleotide sequence: TGTGCCAGCACCATGGACAGGGGAATCGAGGAGACCCAGTACTTC.

V usage is TRBV2 and J usage is TRBJ2-1, with D possibly being TRBD1 (5 bases). Germline CDR1 reads SNHLY; CDR2 reads FYNNEI. The CDR3 runs to 15 residues. V was cut by 6 bases and J by 0 bases, with 12 bases left in between. Written as DNA, the CDR3 is TGTGCCAGCAGCCCAGGGTTTAGCTCCTACAATGAGCAGTTCTTC. Its protein is CASSPGFSSYNEQFF.

The chain has TRBV4-3 and TRBJ1-2, with a tentative D call TRBD1 (5 bases). V lost 0 bases and J lost 4, with 12 bases in between. The germline V gene has CDR1 LGHNA and CDR2 YSLEER. CDR3 size: 15 residues. The CDR3, as DNA: TGCGCCAGCAGCCAAGAGGGGGAGGGTAGCTATGGCTACACCTTC. Translating it yields CASSQEGEGSYGYTF.

V is TRBV7-9 and J is TRBJ2-3, with D uncertain. V was cut by 3 bases and J by 2 bases, with 9 bases left in between. The CDR3 runs to 14 residues. Germline CDR1 SEHNR, CDR2 FQNEAQ (reference sequence). As DNA, the CDR3 is TGTGCCAGCAGCTTCCAGGCCCCCACAGATACGCAGTATTTT. Encoded protein: CASSFQAPTDTQYF.

CDR3 nucleotide sequence: TGTGCCAGCAGCCAGGGACAGGGAACTACTTTCTTT. Amino acid sequence: CASSQGQGTTFF. V and J are TRBV7-9 and TRBJ1-1; 9 bases are a match to TRBD1. V dropped 5 bases and J dropped 12; count of bases not matched to a gene: 7. From germline, CDR1 is SEHNR and CDR2 FQNEAQ (reference sequence). The CDR3 is made up of 12 amino acids.